This TCR beta chain was documented in a study of T cell responses to AZD1222 COVID-19 vaccine. Findings of the study overall: Nearly half of spike-specific TCRs reportedly target variant regions that are unmutated in the B.1.351 and B.1.1.7 variants.

To note about this clone: Its antigen remains unidentified.

Assay: immunoSEQ multiplex PCR; the TCRdb copy retains only in-frame clones and omits some. The profile covers some 94,000 clones, with 70% to 90% appearing a single time and 2.5% to 3% taken by the ten largest. V gave up 7 bases and J gave up 5 bases, with 26 bases separating them. The germline V gene has CDR1 SEHNR and CDR2 FQNEAQ (reference sequence). The length of the CDR3 is 18 residues. The TCR originated in an adult in good health. This chain links TRBV7-9 with TRBJ2-2; a weak D match, TRBD2 (6 bases). The input for sequencing was peripheral blood, taken on day 0 of AZD1222 vaccination. CDR3 protein: CASTAPPLSGAFTGELFF. The CDR3 region has the DNA TGTGCCAGCACCGCTCCCCCGTTATCGGGAGCATTTACCGGGGAGCTGTTTTTT.